This TCR beta chain is from a study of blood T cell repertoires in COVID-19. J lost 4 bases, V lost 2 bases, and 8 bases had no gene match. The CDR3 contains 16 residues. Germline V CDR1 and CDR2: SGHTA, FQGNSA. Libraries were prepared by immunoSEQ multiplex PCR; TCRdb keeps only in-frame clonotypes and omits some of them. Seen here are approximately 140,000 clones, 86% observed once, and the top ten hold roughly 8.7%. This clonotype was sampled from a woman in her fifties or sixties with acute or convalescent COVID-19. Sequenced input: peripheral blood. This rearrangement joins TRBV7-2 to TRBJ2-5; 9 bases are shared with TRBD1. The CDR3 region is CASSLFPGQGPETQYF. The CDR3 bases are TGTGCCAGCAGCTTATTCCCGGGACAGGGCCCAGAGACCCAGTACTTC.